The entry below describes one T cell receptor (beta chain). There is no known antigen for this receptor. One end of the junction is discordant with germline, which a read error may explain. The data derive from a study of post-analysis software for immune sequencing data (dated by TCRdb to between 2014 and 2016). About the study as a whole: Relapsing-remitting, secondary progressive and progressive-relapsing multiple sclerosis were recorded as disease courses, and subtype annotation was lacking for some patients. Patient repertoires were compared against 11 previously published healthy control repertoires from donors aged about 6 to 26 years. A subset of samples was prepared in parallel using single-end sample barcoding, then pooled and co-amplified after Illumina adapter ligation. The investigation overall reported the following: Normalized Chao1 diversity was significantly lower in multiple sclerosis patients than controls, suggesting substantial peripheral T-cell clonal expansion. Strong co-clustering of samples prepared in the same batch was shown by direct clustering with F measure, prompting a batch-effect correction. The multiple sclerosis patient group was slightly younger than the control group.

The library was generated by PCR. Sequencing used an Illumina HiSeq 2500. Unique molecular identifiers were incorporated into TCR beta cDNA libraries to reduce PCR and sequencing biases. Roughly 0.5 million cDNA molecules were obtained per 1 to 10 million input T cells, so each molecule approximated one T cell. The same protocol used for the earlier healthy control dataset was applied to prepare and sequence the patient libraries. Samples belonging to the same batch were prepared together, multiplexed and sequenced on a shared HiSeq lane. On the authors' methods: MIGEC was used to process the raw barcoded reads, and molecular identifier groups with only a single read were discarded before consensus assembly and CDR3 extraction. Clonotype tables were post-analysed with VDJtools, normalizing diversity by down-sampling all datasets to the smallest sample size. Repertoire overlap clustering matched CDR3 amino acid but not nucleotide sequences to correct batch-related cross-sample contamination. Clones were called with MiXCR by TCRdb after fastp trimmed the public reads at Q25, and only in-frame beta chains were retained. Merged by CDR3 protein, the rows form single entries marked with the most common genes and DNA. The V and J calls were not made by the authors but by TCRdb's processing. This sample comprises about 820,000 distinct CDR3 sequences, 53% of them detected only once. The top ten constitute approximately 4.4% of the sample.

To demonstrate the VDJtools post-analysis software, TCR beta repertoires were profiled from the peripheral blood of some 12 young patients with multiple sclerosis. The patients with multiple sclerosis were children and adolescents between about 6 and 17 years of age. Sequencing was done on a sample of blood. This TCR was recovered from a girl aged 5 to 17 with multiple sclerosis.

CDR3 region: CASTEETQYF. In nucleotides, the sequence is TGTGCCAGCACTGAAGAGACCCAGTACTTC. The sequence is built from TRBV2 and TRBJ2-5, with no confident D gene call. Per the germline V gene, SNHLY is the CDR1 and FYNNEI is the CDR2. The CDR3 has 10 amino acids, counting the end cysteine and phenylalanine. CDR3 DNA only is kept here, 30 bases in frame from base 1. When the CDR3 is completed using the reference TRBV2 and TRBJ2-5 genes on either side, the full variable domain is EPEVTQTPSHQVTQMGQEVILRCVPISNHLYFYWYRQILGQKVEFLVSFYNNEISEKSEIFDDQFSVERPDGSNFTLKIRSTKLEDSAMYFCASTEETQYFGPGTRLLVL.